These T cell receptor beta chains were read from a single sample in a study of CD8+ T cells in alopecia areata. Method: immunoSEQ multiplex PCR; TCRdb's copy keeps in-frame clones and lacks some. The sample shows about 76,000 clones, around 66% of them seen only once. The sequenced sample was CD8+ T cells sorted from blood, obtained at week 24, from a patient treated with tofacitinib. The receptors here all came from a human donor with alopecia areata. CDR3s include the opening cysteine and the closing phenylalanine or tryptophan. The order of the fields is D gene, J gene, clone size, V gene, CDR3 DNA, CDR3 protein. The D gene is left open where the match is weak. Clone size, where shown, is once, few, many, or a class for clones that have expanded.

d_gene: NA
j_gene: TRBJ1-2
abundance: few
v_gene: TRBV4-1
CDR3nt: TGCGCCAGCAGCCAAGATCCGCAGCCAGCTAACTATGGCTACACCTTC
CDR3aa: CASSQDPQPANYGYTF

d_gene: TRBD2
j_gene: TRBJ2-1
abundance: NA
v_gene: TRBV5-4
CDR3nt: TGTGCCAGCAGCCTAGGGTACAGCGGGAGCTACAATGAGCAGTTCTTC
CDR3aa: CASSLGYSGSYNEQFF

d_gene: NA
j_gene: TRBJ2-7
abundance: NA
v_gene: TRBV27
CDR3nt: TGTGCCAGCAGTTTATCATCGTCCCAAATTACCTACGAGCAGTACTTC
CDR3aa: CASSLSSSQITYEQYF

d_gene: NA
j_gene: TRBJ2-1
abundance: NA
v_gene: TRBV6-5
CDR3nt: TGTGCCAGCAGGGCGCGAGATGAGCAGTTCTTC
CDR3aa: CASRARDEQFF

d_gene: TRBD2
j_gene: TRBJ2-3
abundance: NA
v_gene: TRBV27
CDR3nt: TGTGCCGCCGGAGCGGGGCATAGCACAGATACGCAGTATTTT
CDR3aa: CAAGAGHSTDTQYF

d_gene: NA
j_gene: TRBJ2-5
abundance: NA
v_gene: TRBV30
CDR3nt: TGTGCCTGGAGTGTAGAACAGGGCGCCAACCAAGAGACCCAGTACTTC
CDR3aa: CAWSVEQGANQETQYF

d_gene: TRBD1
j_gene: TRBJ2-5
abundance: few
v_gene: TRBV7-8
CDR3nt: TGTGCCAGCAGCTTATCCCCTTACAGGGGCCTCCAAGAGACCCAGTACTTC
CDR3aa: CASSLSPYRGLQETQYF

d_gene: TRBD2
j_gene: TRBJ2-2
abundance: few
v_gene: TRBV27
CDR3nt: TGTGCCAGCAGCACAATCCAGGGACTAGCGGGGACCTACGCGAACACCGGGGAGCTGTTTTTT
CDR3aa: CASSTIQGLAGTYANTGELFF

d_gene: TRBD1
j_gene: TRBJ1-2
abundance: NA
v_gene: TRBV4-1
CDR3nt: TGCGCCAGCAGCCAAGGGGACAGCTATGGCTACACCTTC
CDR3aa: CASSQGDSYGYTF

d_gene: TRBD1
j_gene: TRBJ2-7
abundance: few
v_gene: TRBV6-6
CDR3nt: TGTGCCAGCAGCCACGACAGGGGCAGCCACGAGCAGTACTTC
CDR3aa: CASSHDRGSHEQYF

d_gene: NA
j_gene: TRBJ2-7
abundance: NA
v_gene: TRBV10-3
CDR3nt: TGTGCCATCAGTGACGATTTGGAGGGCTACGAGCAGTACTTC
CDR3aa: CAISDDLEGYEQYF

d_gene: NA
j_gene: TRBJ2-7
abundance: NA
v_gene: TRBV30
CDR3nt: TGTGCCTGGAGACGATACGAGCAGTACTTC
CDR3aa: CAWRRYEQYF

d_gene: NA
j_gene: TRBJ1-5
abundance: NA
v_gene: TRBV4-1
CDR3nt: TGCGCCAGCAGCCAAGTTTCAGGTGCTGGGAGCAATCAGCCCCAGCATTTT
CDR3aa: CASSQVSGAGSNQPQHF

d_gene: NA
j_gene: TRBJ1-5
abundance: few
v_gene: TRBV27
CDR3nt: TGTGCCAGCAGTCCCATCGGTGGGAGCAATCAGCCCCAGCATTTT
CDR3aa: CASSPIGGSNQPQHF

d_gene: NA
j_gene: TRBJ2-7
abundance: NA
v_gene: TRBV7-2
CDR3nt: TGTGCCAGCAGCCGCGGGTACGAGCAGTACTTC
CDR3aa: CASSRGYEQYF

d_gene: NA
j_gene: TRBJ2-7
abundance: NA
v_gene: TRBV27
CDR3nt: TGTGCCAGCAGTTTAAACAGGTTCCTCCTCGAGCAGTACTTC
CDR3aa: CASSLNRFLLEQYF

d_gene: NA
j_gene: TRBJ1-5
abundance: NA
v_gene: TRBV7-8
CDR3nt: TGTGCCAGCAGCTACGATGAGGGAAAAATTCAGCCCCAGCATTTT
CDR3aa: CASSYDEGKIQPQHF

d_gene: NA
j_gene: TRBJ1-2
abundance: NA
v_gene: TRBV19
CDR3nt: TGTGCGAGCGGGGATGCTCGCGGCTACACCTTC
CDR3aa: CASGDARGYTF

d_gene: NA
j_gene: TRBJ1-4
abundance: NA
v_gene: TRBV25-1
CDR3nt: TGTGCCAGCAGTGAAATCACCAGACATTTTAATGAAAAACTGTTTTTT
CDR3aa: CASSEITRHFNEKLFF

d_gene: NA
j_gene: TRBJ2-1
abundance: NA
v_gene: TRBV4-2
CDR3nt: TGTGCCAGCAGCCAAGAGGACGGGGGTGCTCCAAAGGAGCAGTTCTTC
CDR3aa: CASSQEDGGAPKEQFF

d_gene: NA
j_gene: TRBJ2-7
abundance: once
v_gene: TRBV29-1
CDR3nt: TGCAGCGTTGAGACAGGTTTTTCCTACGAGCAGTACTTC
CDR3aa: CSVETGFSYEQYF

d_gene: NA
j_gene: TRBJ2-7
abundance: NA
v_gene: TRBV29-1
CDR3nt: TGCAGCTTCTCGTCCGGGACGGAGTTCGAGCAGTACTTC
CDR3aa: CSFSSGTEFEQYF

d_gene: NA
j_gene: TRBJ1-1
abundance: few
v_gene: TRBV9
CDR3nt: TGTGCCAGCAGCGTAGACACTGAAGCTTTCTTT
CDR3aa: CASSVDTEAFF